This T cell receptor beta chain was sequenced for a study of T cell responses to AZD1222 COVID-19 vaccine. TCRdb's table, derived via immunoSEQ multiplex PCR, lists solely in-frame clones and lacks some. The sample has 150,000 to 200,000 clones, roughly 92% seen once. Per germline, CDR1 SEHNR and CDR2 FQNEAQ (reference sequence). The V end was cut by 3 bases, the J end by 7 bases, with 12 bases between. The length of the CDR3 is 13 residues. Sequencing was performed on peripheral blood, taken on day 0 of AZD1222 vaccination. The chain has TRBV7-9 and TRBJ1-2; D is uncertain. The source of this sequence is an adult in good health. DNA for the CDR3: TGTGCCAGCAGCTTTATTGGGGTGTCTGGCTACACCTTC. Translation: CASSFIGVSGYTF. The full variable domain, completed using reference TRBV7-9 and TRBJ1-2, is DTGVSQNPRHKITKRGQNVTFRCDPISEHNRLYWYRQTLGQGPEFLTYFQNEAQLEKSRLLSDRFSAERPKGSFSTLEIQRTEQGDSAMYLCASSFIGVSGYTFGSGTRLTVV.